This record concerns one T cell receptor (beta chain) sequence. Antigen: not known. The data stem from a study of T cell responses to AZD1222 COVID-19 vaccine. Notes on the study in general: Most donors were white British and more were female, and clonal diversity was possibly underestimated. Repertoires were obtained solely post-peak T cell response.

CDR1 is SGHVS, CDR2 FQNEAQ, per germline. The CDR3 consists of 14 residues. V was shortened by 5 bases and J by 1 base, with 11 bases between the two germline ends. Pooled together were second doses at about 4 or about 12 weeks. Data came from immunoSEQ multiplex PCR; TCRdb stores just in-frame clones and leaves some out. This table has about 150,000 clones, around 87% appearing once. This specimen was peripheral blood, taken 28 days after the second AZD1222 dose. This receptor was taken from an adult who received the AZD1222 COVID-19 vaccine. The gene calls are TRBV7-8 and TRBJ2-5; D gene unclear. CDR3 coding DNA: TGTGCCAGCAGCCCCGGAACGAGCCAAGAGACCCAGTACTTC. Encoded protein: CASSPGTSQETQYF.